This TCR beta chain was recovered during a study of cytomegalovirus exposure and HLA in healthy donors. About the research overall: Roughly 180 million T cells yielded approximately 100 million unique TCR beta sequences, as an earlier analysis found.

Study results and limitations: An ancestry cluster, one associated with Asian ancestry, reportedly showed fewer N-insertions than the roughly 670-donor mean in a later analysis. Across donors, presence/absence analyses took sequencing depth to be roughly uniform. It has been reported that TCR beta sequences accurately predicted the HLA-A and HLA-B alleles of most subjects.

Germline trimming cut 7 bases from V and 5 bases from J; bases unmatched to any gene: 9. The CDR3 runs to 14 residues. Germline assignment: CDR1 LNHDA and CDR2 SQIVND (reference sequence). Regarding this clone: Its matching antigen is unknown.

The PCR made use of 60 Vbeta and 13 Jbeta primers. Generated by immunoSEQ multiplex PCR, the TCRdb table keeps only in-frame clones and is missing some. The sample comprises 120,000 to 150,000 clones, less than 85% of which are singletons, and almost 7% rests with the top ten. The clonotype originates from a man in his forties in good health and CMV-seropositive. The sample consisted of PBMCs. V and J are TRBV19 and TRBJ1-1; the match to TRBD1 covers 8 bases. As DNA, the CDR3 is TGTGCCAGTACCAACGGACAGGGAGGTACTGAAGCTTTCTTT. Residues: CASTNGQGGTEAFF.